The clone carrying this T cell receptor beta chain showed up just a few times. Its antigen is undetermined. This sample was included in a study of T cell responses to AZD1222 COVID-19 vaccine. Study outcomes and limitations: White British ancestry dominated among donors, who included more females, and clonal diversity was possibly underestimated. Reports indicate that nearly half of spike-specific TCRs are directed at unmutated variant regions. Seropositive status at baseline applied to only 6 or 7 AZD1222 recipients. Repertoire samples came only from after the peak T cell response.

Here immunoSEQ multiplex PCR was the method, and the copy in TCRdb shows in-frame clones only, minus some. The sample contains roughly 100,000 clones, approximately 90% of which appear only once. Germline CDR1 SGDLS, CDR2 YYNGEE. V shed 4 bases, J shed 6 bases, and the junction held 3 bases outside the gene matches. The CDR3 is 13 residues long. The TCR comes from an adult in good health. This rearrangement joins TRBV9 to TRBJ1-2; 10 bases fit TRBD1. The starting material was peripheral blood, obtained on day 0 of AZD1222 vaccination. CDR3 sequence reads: CASSTGQGDGYTF. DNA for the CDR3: TGTGCCAGCAGCACCGGACAGGGGGATGGCTACACCTTC. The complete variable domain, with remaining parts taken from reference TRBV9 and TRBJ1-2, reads DSGVTQTPKHLITATGQRVTLRCSPRSGDLSVYWYQQSLDQGLQFLIQYYNGEERAKGNILERFSAQQFPDLHSELNLSSLELGDSALYFCASSTGQGDGYTFGSGTRLTVV.